This T cell receptor beta chain appears in the sequencing data of a study of a mutant IDH1 vaccine in newly diagnosed glioma. Background on the study: Receipt of radiotherapy, temozolomide, or both preceded the study, and most received both. Study conclusions and caveats: Immune responses induced by vaccination arose in 93.3% of the patients.

V gave up 3 bases and J gave up 0 bases, with 7 bases separating them. CDR3 length equals 13 residues. Germline values: CDR1 SQVTM, CDR2 ANQGSEA. Assay: immunoSEQ multiplex PCR; the TCRdb copy retains only in-frame clones and omits some. The repertoire holds over 45,000 clones, with under 90% as singletons. With regard to this clone: Antigen specificity is unknown.

The time point here: week 23, last vaccination. The investigators gave 300 ug of mutant IDH1 20-mer peptide in each vaccine dose, together with topical imiquimod. Donor tumors were new WHO grade 3 or 4 IDH1-mutant, ATRX-lost astrocytomas. The clonotype originates from a middle-aged man with glioma. The V and J genes are TRBV29-1 and TRBJ2-3, with D uncertain. This specimen consisted of PBMCs, obtained from a glioma patient whose treatment included an IDH1 peptide vaccine. Here the CDR3 reads CSVDARSTDTQYF. The CDR3 nucleotides read TGCAGCGTTGACGCGCGGAGCACAGATACGCAGTATTTT.